Each of the 25 T cell receptor beta chains below was sequenced from the same sample in a study of identical twins. TCRdb processed the 5' RACE reads anew with MiXCR; each CDR3 protein has one entry. The table records 250,000 to 300,000 distinct CDR3 sequences, 6.5% to 9.5% of them present only once. These data were also reused for a study on yellow fever vaccine responses in identical twins.

The sample was CD8+ T cells sorted from blood. Receptors were obtained from a young woman in good health.

The sample holds many counts of this clonotype. V gene TRBV12-3 or TRBV12-4 combines with J gene TRBJ2-7, with D unclear. The CDR3 contains 14 residues. V was clipped by 5 bases and J by 3 bases, with 14 bases between them. In DNA, the CDR3 is TGTGCCAGCAGTCCTCAATCCGGTGGCTACGAGCAGTACTTC. It is translated as CASSPQSGGYEQYF.

The rearrangement joins TRBV5-6 to TRBJ2-7; D remains ambiguous. V lost 4 bases to trimming and J lost 8 bases, with 13 bases between them. Germline V gene lookup returns CDR1 SGHDT and CDR2 YYEEEE. The length of the CDR3 is 12 residues. CDR3 in amino acids: CASSHRELQQYF. CDR3 coding DNA: TGTGCCAGCAGCCACAGAGAGCTGCAGCAGTACTTC.

This clonotype was observed a handful of times. The chain uses TRBV9 and TRBJ2-7; possible D gene TRBD2, 5 bases. The ends were cut back, 4 bases at V and 3 bases at J, with 14 bases in the middle. The CDR3 spans 14 residues. Looked up from germline, CDR1 is SGDLS and CDR2 is YYNGEE. The CDR3 DNA reads as TGTGCCAGCAGCCCGCGAGGTAGCGTCTACGAGCAGTACTTC. As protein: CASSPRGSVYEQYF.

This clonotype was detected a few times. The chain has TRBV9 and TRBJ1-1, with TRBD1 matching over 7 bases. Germline values: CDR1 SGDLS, CDR2 YYNGEE. The trim removed 1 base at V and 0 bases at J, leaving 6 bases unmatched. CDR3 length: 16 residues. CDR3 in amino acids: CASSVPRQGMNTEAFF. Here the CDR3 DNA reads TGTGCCAGCAGCGTACCAAGACAGGGAATGAACACTGAAGCTTTCTTT.

This clonotype was counted at least ten times. This chain uses TRBV10-3 with TRBJ2-7; 7 bases fit TRBD1. Per germline, CDR1 ENHRY and CDR2 SYGVKD. The CDR3 is made up of 15 amino acids. Germline trimming cut 3 bases from V and 3 bases from J; bases unmatched to any gene: 8. CDR3 nucleotides: TGTGCCATCAGTGATTTCCTGGACAGGATCTACGAGCAGTACTTC. Residues: CAISDFLDRIYEQYF.

The sample holds a few counts of this clonotype. The V gene is TRBV4-3, the J gene TRBJ2-7; D perhaps matches TRBD1 (6 bases). V was trimmed by 0 bases and J by 3 bases, leaving 12 bases between them. Germline V gives CDR1 LGHNA, CDR2 YSLEER. The CDR3 consists of 15 residues. CDR3 region: CASSQDQGPIYEQYF. CDR3 nucleotides: TGCGCCAGCAGCCAAGATCAGGGGCCGATCTACGAGCAGTACTTC.

This chain uses TRBV6-5 with TRBJ2-7, with 9 bases matching TRBD2. The CDR3 has 16 amino acids. The J segment lost 4 bases and the V segment lost 0 bases, leaving 7 bases of the junction unmatched. Germline values: CDR1 MNHEY, CDR2 SVGAGI. The DNA for the CDR3 is TGTGCCAGCAGTTACTCGTTTAGCGGGAGAGGGTACGAGCAGTACTTC. This encodes CASSYSFSGRGYEQYF.

The chain joins TRBV7-9 to TRBJ2-7; D is perhaps TRBD1 (6 bases). Trimming removed 0 bases from V and 3 bases from J, with 12 bases in between. There are 15 residues in the CDR3. CDR1 and CDR2 from the germline V gene are SEHNR and FQNEAQ (reference sequence). CDR3 amino acids: CASSLATGGSYEQYF. CDR3 nucleotides: TGTGCCAGCAGCTTAGCGACAGGTGGAAGCTACGAGCAGTACTTC.

This clonotype was counted ten times or more. V gene TRBV20-1 combines with J gene TRBJ2-7, with D maybe TRBD2 (5 bases). CDR3 length equals 11 residues. Germline lookup yields CDR1 DFQATT and CDR2 SNEGSKA (reference sequence). V was trimmed by 6 bases and J by 3 bases, leaving 9 bases between them. This chain's CDR3 is CSAIDYYEQYF. Here the CDR3 DNA reads TGCAGTGCCATAGACTACTACGAGCAGTACTTC.

This rearrangement joins TRBV4-2 to TRBJ2-7, with TRBD2 identical over 9 bases. CDR1 LGHNA and CDR2 YNFKEQ come from the germline V gene. Germline trimming cut 0 bases from V and 3 bases from J; bases unmatched to any gene: 9. There are 17 residues in the CDR3. As DNA, the CDR3 is TGTGCCAGCAGCCAAGAAGAAGCGACTAGCGGATTCTACGAGCAGTACTTC. It is translated as CASSQEEATSGFYEQYF.

V is TRBV10-3 and J is TRBJ2-2; D is perhaps TRBD2 (6 bases). CDR3 length: 16 residues. V gave up 4 bases and J gave up 1 base, with 13 bases separating them. Per the germline V gene, CDR1 is ENHRY and CDR2 is SYGVKD. CDR3 region: CAISGTTSRNTGELFF. The CDR3, as DNA: TGTGCCATCAGTGGTACTACTAGCCGGAACACCGGGGAGCTGTTTTTT.

V gene TRBV4-1 combines with J gene TRBJ2-3; 12 bases match TRBD2. V was clipped by 0 bases and J by 4 bases; unmatched bases: 8. The CDR3 loop spans 18 amino acids. CDR1 MGHRA and CDR2 YSYEKL come from the germline V gene. The CDR3 DNA reads as TGCGCCAGCAGCCAAGATCCGACTAGCGGGGGTTCCCCAGATACGCAGTATTTT. It yields the protein CASSQDPTSGGSPDTQYF.

The sample holds a few counts of this clonotype. The chain employs TRBV20-1 and TRBJ2-7; D uncertain. V was cut by 1 base and J by 5 bases, with 12 bases left in between. Germline V gene sequence: CDR1 DFQATT, CDR2 SNEGSKA (reference sequence). The CDR3 loop spans 13 amino acids. CDR3 loop: CSARVGDFNEQYF. In nucleotides, the CDR3 is TGCAGTGCTAGAGTTGGCGACTTCAACGAGCAGTACTTC.

The table lists this clonotype with many counts. V usage is TRBV29-1 and J usage is TRBJ2-7, with 10 bases lining up with TRBD2. Trimming cost V 7 bases and J 0 bases; bases outside gene matches: 3. The germline V gene encodes CDR1 SQVTM and CDR2 ANQGSEA. The length of the CDR3 is 13 residues. CDR3 sequence: CSAASGGSYEQYF. The CDR3 DNA reads as TGCAGCGCCGCTAGCGGGGGCTCCTACGAGCAGTACTTC.

This clonotype showed up many times. The chain employs TRBV4-2 and TRBJ2-7; D possibly corresponds to TRBD2 (7 bases). Deletions cut 1 base from V and 5 bases from J, with 12 bases between. Germline V gives CDR1 LGHNA, CDR2 YNFKEQ. CDR3 length: 14 residues. CDR3 protein: CASSQVGGADEQYF. The CDR3 DNA reads as TGTGCCAGCAGCCAAGTGGGGGGGGCGGACGAGCAGTACTTC.

This clonotype has ten or more counts. The chain combines TRBV20-1 with TRBJ2-1; D may be TRBD1 (5 bases). CDR1 is DFQATT, CDR2 SNEGSKA, per germline (reference sequence). The length of the CDR3 is 14 residues. Between the trimmed V and J ends, which lost 0 bases and 4 bases, there was a span of 10 bases. The CDR3 reads CSARDGAEYNEQFF. In nucleotides, the CDR3 is TGCAGTGCTAGAGATGGGGCGGAATACAATGAGCAGTTCTTC.

The chain employs TRBV10-3 and TRBJ2-3, with 9 bases identical to TRBD2. Germline CDR1 ENHRY, CDR2 SYGVKD. Losses at the gene ends were 2 bases for V and 1 base for J; bases not matched to a gene: 16. The CDR3 is 20 residues long. CDR3 region: CAISERSLAGLSGGTDTQYF. CDR3 nucleotides: TGTGCCATCAGTGAGCGATCACTAGCGGGCTTATCAGGCGGCACAGATACGCAGTATTTT.

Of note for this clonotype: This clone may be a read error of a much larger clone one base away. The chain couples TRBV10-3 to TRBJ2-7; D not certain. CDR3 length: 16 residues. Trimming removed 0 bases from V and 0 bases from J, with 12 bases in between. Per germline, CDR1 ENHRY and CDR2 SYGVKD. CDR3: CAISESAVQDSYEQYF. The CDR3 DNA reads TGTGCCATCAGTGAGTCGGCAGTCCAGGACTCCTACGAGCAGTACTTC.

This clonotype has ten or more counts. The chain is built from TRBV11-2 and TRBJ2-1; 12 positions agree with TRBD2. The V gene's germline CDR1 is SGHAT and CDR2 FQNNGV. V was clipped by 4 bases and J by 7 bases; unmatched bases: 5. This CDR3 has 15 amino acids. The CDR3 nucleotides are TGTGCCAGCAGCTCCGGGACTAGCGGGTTAAATGAGCAGTTCTTC. Translation: CASSSGTSGLNEQFF.

The chain links TRBV20-1 to TRBJ2-7; 8 bases agree with TRBD2. The V gene's germline CDR1 is DFQATT and CDR2 SNEGSKA (reference sequence). V lost 0 bases and J lost 5; bases outside the gene matches: 9. CDR3 length: 15 amino acids. DNA of the CDR3: TGCAGTGCTAGAGATCAGGCGGGAGGCGTGCACGAGCAGTACTTC. Its protein product is CSARDQAGGVHEQYF.

This clonotype was detected a few times. The V and J genes are TRBV27 and TRBJ2-1; D could derive from TRBD1 or TRBD2 (6 bases each). V was clipped by 5 bases and J by 7 bases, with 15 bases between them. The CDR3 extends over 14 amino acids. From germline, CDR1 is MNHEY and CDR2 SMNVEV (reference sequence). The DNA of the CDR3 is TGTGCCAGCAGTAGGGGGGTAGCGTCTAATGAGCAGTTCTTC. Protein: CASSRGVASNEQFF.

This chain joins TRBV7-8 and TRBJ1-1; the match to TRBD1 covers 8 bases. This CDR3 has 14 amino acids. Trimming cost V 8 bases and J 2 bases; bases outside gene matches: 7. Germline V CDR1 and CDR2: SGHVS, FQNEAQ. CDR3: CASFFGQGNTEAFF. The CDR3 coding sequence is TGTGCCAGCTTTTTCGGACAGGGTAACACTGAAGCTTTCTTT.

In this sample, this clonotype turned up many times. The chain links TRBV27 to TRBJ2-2; a weak D match, TRBD2 (7 bases). CDR3 length: 17 amino acids. The germline V gene has CDR1 MNHEY and CDR2 SMNVEV (reference sequence). Deletions cut 5 bases from V and 1 base from J, with 17 bases between. The CDR3 DNA sequence: TGTGCCAGCAGTGGGGGGGGCGATTGGTGGAACACCGGGGAGCTGTTTTTT. Encoded protein: CASSGGGDWWNTGELFF.

The V gene is TRBV6-1, the J gene TRBJ2-6; a possible D gene is TRBD1 (6 bases). V was trimmed by 3 bases and J by 3 bases, leaving 9 bases between them. CDR3 length equals 15 residues. The V gene's germline CDR1 is MNHNS and CDR2 SASEGT. The CDR3 loop is CASSEGAGGANVLTF. CDR3 nucleotide sequence: TGTGCCAGCAGTGAGGGGGCGGGTGGGGCCAACGTCCTGACTTTC.

The chain recombines TRBV7-2 with TRBJ2-3; 8 bases match TRBD2. Germline V gives CDR1 SGHTA, CDR2 FQGNSA. After removal of 5 bases from V and 6 bases from J, the junction contained 10 bases not matched to a gene. The CDR3 runs to 15 residues. The chain's CDR3 is CASSPIAGYGDTQYF. The CDR3 bases are TGTGCCAGCAGCCCCATAGCGGGGTACGGGGATACGCAGTATTTT.